This passage covers 27 T cell receptor beta chains from one sample sequenced in a study of blood T cells in healthy people across ages. For the second PCR, which ran for roughly 7 to 11 cycles, a sample-barcoded 5' primer and a J-beta primer mix were used. MiXCR, applied by TCRdb to the 5' RACE reads, yields one record per CDR3 protein. This sample yields 750,000 to 1,000,000 distinct CDR3 sequences, of which under 35% are seen a single time; 10% belongs to the top ten. The same sample was also studied in work on T cells of mothers and their children.

Material for sequencing was blood. The receptors derive from a woman aged 40-49 years in good health.

This chain links TRBV7-9 with TRBJ1-5; TRBD1 aligns across 7 bases. With 1 base clipped from V and 5 bases from J, the junction kept 5 bases outside the gene matches. Germline loops: CDR1 SEHNR, CDR2 FQNEAQ (reference sequence). The CDR3 sequence is 15 residues long. In nucleotides, the CDR3 is TGTGCCAGCAGCTTAGGCGGGACAGACGATCAGCCCCAGCATTTT. Its protein product is CASSLGGTDDQPQHF.

This clonotype occurred many times. The CDR3 here is CATSRGGGYSYEQYF. The CDR3 nucleotides are TGTGCCACCAGCAGAGGTGGAGGGTACTCCTACGAGCAGTACTTC. The chain combines TRBV15 with TRBJ2-7, with D perhaps matching TRBD2 (6 bases). CDR1 and CDR2 (germline): LNHNV, YYDKDF (reference sequence). V lost 1 base to trimming and J lost 0 bases, with 10 bases between them. The CDR3 has 15 amino acids. Drawing the rest from reference TRBV15 and TRBJ2-7, the complete variable domain is DAMVIQNPRYQVTQFGKPVTLSCSQTLNHNVMYWYQQKSSQAPKLLFHYYDKDFNNEADTPDNFQSRRPNTSFCFLDIRSPGLGDTAMYLCATSRGGGYSYEQYFGPGTRLTVT.

This clonotype has only a few counts. The chain has TRBV5-4 and TRBJ2-1; 10 bases match TRBD1. The CDR3 loop spans 16 amino acids. Trimming removed 2 bases from V and 5 bases from J; junction bases left unmatched: 7. CDR1 is SGHNT, CDR2 YYREEE, per germline (reference sequence). The CDR3 region has the DNA TGTGCCAGCAGCTTACGATTCGGGACAGGGGACAATGAGCAGTTCTTC. It encodes CASSLRFGTGDNEQFF.

The chain links TRBV5-1 to TRBJ2-2; 7 nucleotides match TRBD1. Germline V gene data show CDR1 as SGHRS and CDR2 as YFSETQ. V was pared by 0 bases and J by 4 bases, with 3 bases of the junction left unmatched. The CDR3 sequence is 15 residues long. CDR3 nucleotides: TGCGCCAGCAGCTTGGATAGGACAGGCACCGGGGAGCTGTTTTTT. Residues: CASSLDRTGTGELFF.

This clonotype was counted many times. The J gene is TRBJ2-1, the V gene TRBV19; D remains ambiguous. Germline V gene data show CDR1 as LNHDA and CDR2 as SQIVND (reference sequence). The CDR3 consists of 10 residues. V was shortened by 7 bases and J by 9 bases, with 7 bases between the two germline ends. CDR3 loop: CASIPTEQFF. The CDR3 DNA follows: TGTGCCAGTATTCCGACTGAGCAGTTCTTC.

This clonotype was seen a few times. The chain employs TRBV5-1 and TRBJ2-7, with D uncertain. The germline CDR1 and CDR2 sequences are SGHRS and YFSETQ. Trimming cost V 5 bases and J 2 bases, with 17 bases left between them. This CDR3 comprises 15 residues. This chain's CDR3 is CASRDAPDPPYEQYF. Written as DNA, the CDR3 is TGCGCCAGCAGGGACGCCCCGGACCCCCCCTACGAGCAGTACTTC.

The table lists this clonotype with a count of one. This chain links TRBV7-2 with TRBJ2-6, with 7 bases aligning to TRBD1. There are 20 residues in the CDR3. The V segment lost 1 base and the J segment 0 bases; nucleotides outside the gene matches: 12. Germline V lookup: CDR1 SGHTA, CDR2 FQGNSA. In DNA, the CDR3 is TGTGCCAGCAGCTTAGTTTGGGGCCTGACAGGGATCTCTGGGGCCAACGTCCTGACTTTC. It is translated as CASSLVWGLTGISGANVLTF.

This clonotype was picked up many times. This sequence joins TRBV27 and TRBJ2-6; no clear D gene. V lost 5 bases and J 0 bases, leaving 14 bases between the germline ends. CDR3 length: 17 amino acids. Germline loops: CDR1 MNHEY, CDR2 SMNVEV (reference sequence). CDR3 in DNA: TGTGCCAGCAGTCCGAGAGGACGGTCCTCTGGGGCCAACGTCCTGACTTTC. Translation: CASSPRGRSSGANVLTF.

V and J are TRBV7-3 and TRBJ2-5, with D tentatively TRBD1 or TRBD2 (5 bases each). CDR3 size: 15 residues. V was clipped by 5 bases and J by 5 bases, with 18 bases between them. Germline V gene lookup returns CDR1 SGHTA and CDR2 FQGTGA. The DNA for the CDR3 is TGTGCCAGCAGCCGTTTTTCGGGGTACAGGGAGACCCAGTACTTC. Translating gives CASSRFSGYRETQYF.

This clonotype was seen a few times. J is TRBJ2-1 and V is TRBV12-3 or TRBV12-4; D gene unclear. The CDR3 sequence is 12 residues long. Trimming pared 5 bases from V and 10 bases from J, leaving 12 bases between. The CDR3: CASSLRRREQFF. The CDR3 DNA reads as TGTGCCAGCAGTCTCCGTCGTCGAGAGCAGTTCTTC.

This clonotype turned up a few times. The chain links TRBV10-3 to TRBJ2-5; a weak D match, TRBD2 (5 bases). The CDR3 consists of 13 residues. Germline CDR1 reads ENHRY; CDR2 reads SYGVKD. The germline V and J ends were trimmed by 9 bases and 1 base, with 12 bases remaining between them. In nucleotides, the CDR3 is TGTGCCATTTCCTCGAGGGTCCAAGAGACCCAGTACTTC. Amino acid sequence: CAISSRVQETQYF.

The DNA for the CDR3 is TGTGCCAGCAGCACACGGACTAGCGGGGGCCGGCGTGACGTCACAGATACGCAGTATTTT. Translation gives CASSTRTSGGRRDVTDTQYF. This sequence joins TRBV7-9 and TRBJ2-3; TRBD2 matches at 13 bases. V lost 5 bases and J lost 2; bases outside the gene matches: 16. CDR1 is SEHNR and CDR2 is FQNEAQ in the germline V gene (reference sequence). This CDR3 region has 20 residues.

This clonotype was seen a handful of times. The gene calls are TRBV9 and TRBJ1-2; no clear D gene. From germline, CDR1 is SGDLS and CDR2 YYNGEE. The V and J ends lost 4 bases and 8 bases respectively, with 21 bases between them. The CDR3 sequence is 15 residues long. This CDR3 reads CASSSTPGHLAGYTF. The DNA of the CDR3 is TGTGCCAGCAGCAGCACTCCGGGCCACCTTGCGGGCTACACCTTC.

This clonotype appeared a few times. CDR3 sequence reads: CATSSPLGRLNSNQPQHF. The CDR3 DNA follows: TGTGCCACCAGCAGCCCCCTGGGCCGACTCAATAGCAATCAGCCCCAGCATTTT. The gene calls are TRBV15 and TRBJ1-5, with D hard to call. The CDR3 length is 18 residues. The V gene lost 3 bases and the J gene lost 0 bases, with 18 bases spanning the gap. Germline CDR1 LNHNV, CDR2 YYDKDF (reference sequence).

This clonotype came up many times. The chain couples TRBV7-2 to TRBJ2-7; 8 bases match TRBD2. This CDR3 is 16 amino acids long. Germline loops: CDR1 SGHTA, CDR2 FQGNSA. V was pared by 3 bases and J by 3 bases, with 10 bases of the junction left unmatched. CDR3: CASSFVASGLNYEQYF. In DNA, the CDR3 is TGTGCCAGCAGCTTTGTGGCTAGCGGGCTGAACTACGAGCAGTACTTC.

This clonotype was seen only a few times. This chain uses TRBV12-3 or TRBV12-4 with TRBJ2-5; D might be TRBD2 (6 bases). V was shortened by 11 bases and J by 5 bases, with 24 bases between the two germline ends. The CDR3 runs 15 residues. This CDR3 reads CAGIIGAGGMETQYF. The CDR3 nucleotides read TGTGCCGGCATCATTGGGGCCGGGGGAATGGAGACCCAGTACTTC.

This clonotype was seen repeatedly, ten times or more. The chain recombines TRBV12-3 or TRBV12-4 with TRBJ1-4; no clear D gene. Trimming cost V 2 bases and J 7 bases, with 17 bases left between them. The CDR3 has 16 residues. The CDR3, as DNA: TGTGCCAGCAGTTTAATGGGTCTTACGGTCGTTGAAAAACTGTTTTTT. This gives the protein CASSLMGLTVVEKLFF.

At least ten counts were recorded for this clonotype. The V gene is TRBV7-2, the J gene TRBJ1-1; D is uncertain. The germline CDR1 and CDR2 sequences are SGHTA and FQGNSA. With 7 bases removed from V and 5 bases from J, the gap between germline ends came to 14 bases. This CDR3 is 13 amino acids long. The CDR3, as DNA: TGTGCCAGCAACCTCGGGGTCGAAACTGAAGCTTTCTTT. Protein: CASNLGVETEAFF. Full variable domain (remainder filled in from reference TRBV7-2 and TRBJ1-1): GAGVSQSPSNKVTEKGKDVELRCDPISGHTALYWYRQSLGQGLEFLIYFQGNSAPDKSGLPSDRFSAERTGGSVSTLTIQRTQQEDSAVYLCASNLGVETEAFFGQGTRLTVV.

The rearrangement joins TRBV7-2 to TRBJ2-1, with no clear D. The CDR3 covers 13 residues. Between the trimmed V and J ends, which lost 5 bases and 6 bases, there was a span of 11 bases. CDR1 and CDR2 from the germline V gene are SGHTA and FQGNSA. The CDR3 coding sequence is TGTGCCAGCAGCCCCGGACCAGTCAATGAGCAGTTCTTC. The encoded protein is CASSPGPVNEQFF.

J is TRBJ2-7 and V is TRBV3-1, with D maybe TRBD2 (5 bases). Germline CDR1 and CDR2: LGHDT and YNNKEL (reference sequence). Trimming removed 1 base from V and 0 bases from J, with 10 bases in between. The CDR3 is 15 residues long. CDR3 sequence (DNA): TGTGCCAGCAGCCAAGTAGAGGGATCCTCCTACGAGCAGTACTTC. This translates into CASSQVEGSSYEQYF.

This clonotype was counted at least ten times. The rearrangement joins TRBV7-2 to TRBJ2-7; TRBD1 agrees at 7 bases. The germline V gene has CDR1 SGHTA and CDR2 FQGNSA. The CDR3 is 15 residues long. V shed 5 bases, J shed 0 bases, and the junction held 7 bases outside the gene matches. This CDR3 is CASSTQTGTSYEQYF. For the CDR3, the DNA is TGTGCCAGCAGCACGCAGACAGGGACCTCCTACGAGCAGTACTTC.

In the case of this clonotype: A much larger clone differs from this one at a single base, so this may be a read error. The chain recombines TRBV7-2 with TRBJ1-5; TRBD1 matches 10 bases. Germline assignment: CDR1 SGHTA and CDR2 FQGNSA. The CDR3 length is 15 residues. This CDR3 is CASRPGQGFNQPKHF. The CDR3 nucleotides are TGTGCCAGCAGACCGGGACAGGGGTTCAATCAGCCCAAGCATTTT. Together with reference TRBV7-2 and TRBJ1-5, the CDR3 gives the full variable domain: GAGVSQSPSNKVTEKGKDVELRCDPISGHTALYWYRQSLGQGLEFLIYFQGNSAPDKSGLPSDRFSAERTGGSVSTLTIQRTQQEDSAVYLCASRPGQGFNQPKHFGDGTRLSIL.

This clonotype appeared a few times. This chain connects TRBV6-2 or TRBV6-3 to TRBJ1-2, with D possibly being TRBD1 (6 bases). This CDR3 has 12 amino acids. Germline CDR1 and CDR2: MNHEY and SVGEGT. Trimming pared 6 bases from V and 8 bases from J, leaving 13 bases between. This CDR3 reads CASRPQGVGYTF. CDR3 sequence (DNA): TGTGCCAGCAGACCACAGGGAGTAGGCTACACCTTC.

Only a few counts were recorded for this clonotype. The rearrangement joins TRBV4-2 to TRBJ2-5; D not certain. This CDR3 is built from 15 residues. Trimming took off 1 base at V and 2 bases at J, with 11 bases between the two ends. Germline assignment: CDR1 LGHNA and CDR2 YNFKEQ. The CDR3 reads CASSQGLAEQETQYF. The CDR3 DNA is TGTGCCAGCAGCCAAGGGTTAGCAGAACAAGAGACCCAGTACTTC.

About this clonotype itself: This may be a read error: a much more frequent sequence differs by one nucleotide. CDR3 residues: CSARDSQSQYSNQPQHF. CDR3 bases: TGCAGTGCTAGAGATTCGCAGTCGCAGTATAGCAATCAGCCCCAGCATTTT. This sequence joins TRBV20-1 and TRBJ1-5; no clear D. CDR1 and CDR2 from the germline V gene are DFQATT and SNEGSKA (reference sequence). Between the trimmed V and J ends, which lost 0 bases and 0 bases, there was a span of 15 bases. The CDR3 totals 17 residues.

This clonotype has more than one count but fewer than ten. V and J are TRBV15 and TRBJ1-4; no firm D call. The germline V and J ends were trimmed by 3 bases and 4 bases, with 15 bases remaining between them. CDR3 size: 16 residues. The V gene's germline CDR1 is LNHNV and CDR2 YYDKDF (reference sequence). The CDR3: CATSRGVVTDNEKLFF. DNA for the CDR3: TGTGCCACCAGCAGGGGTGTTGTGACGGATAATGAAAAACTGTTTTTT.

Details on this clonotype: Sequence at one end of the junction differs from germline and may be a read error. The chain links TRBV12-3 or TRBV12-4 to TRBJ2-5; D may be TRBD1 (5 bases). The CDR3 totals 12 residues. The CDR3 loop is CAGSLGVSGQYF. DNA for the CDR3: TGTGCCGGCAGTTTAGGGGTTTCCGGGCAGTACTTC.